The clone carrying this T cell receptor beta chain was seen only a few times. What it binds is unknown. The CDR3 sequence is 15 residues long. Germline loops: CDR1 SNHLY, CDR2 FYNNEI. With 5 bases clipped from V and 9 bases from J, the junction kept 12 bases outside the gene matches. The investigators reverse transcribed all of the isolated RNA, so they sequenced expressed TCRB transcripts. TCRdb's copy holds only in-frame clones and misses some; the assay was immunoSEQ multiplex PCR. The data hold some 700,000 clones, with roughly 13% observed a single time. These data originate in a study of beta chain features in type 1 diabetes. Study results and caveats: People with Type 1 diabetes carried modestly yet significantly shorter TCRB CDR3s in all four CD4+ subsets. Among type 1 diabetes patients, VDJ junctions had fewer insertions and more deletions. TCRB rearrangement may or may not be influenced by HLA type; here this remained unresolved.

The authors took one heparinised blood draw, averaging about 120 mL, from each donor. Sorted populations all had greater than 95% purity. Sequencing was performed on naive CD4+ T cells from blood. The source of this sequence is a man between 18 and 29 years old with type 1 diabetes. The chain links TRBV2 to TRBJ2-1, with TRBD2 matching 8 bases. The CDR3 loop reads CASSSSPSGGGEQFF. Written as DNA, the CDR3 is TGTGCCAGCAGTTCCTCCCCAAGCGGGGGCGGTGAGCAGTTCTTC.